This T cell receptor beta chain is drawn from a study of breast tumors, draining lymph nodes, adjacent tissues. Overall study findings and caveats: Tumor repertoires ranked between lymph nodes and nontumor tissue in diversity, with V and J gene preferences.

For this clonotype: The antigen remains undetermined.

TCRdb reprocessed the multiplex PCR reads via MiXCR and lists one record per CDR3 protein. The data show under 35,000 distinct CDR3 sequences, roughly 63% seen once. CDR1 is LGHDT, CDR2 YNNKEL, per germline (reference sequence). This CDR3 region has 14 residues. Trimming pared 4 bases from V and 2 bases from J, leaving 9 bases between. The TCR comes from a female donor with breast cancer. Some clones in this sample may be carry-over from other donors' samples. The sample comprised breast tumor tissue. The chain recombines TRBV3-1 with TRBJ1-3, with D perhaps TRBD1 (5 bases). CDR3 nucleotides: TGTGCCAGCAGCCCTCGGGACGCTGGAAACACCATATATTTT. Its translation: CASSPRDAGNTIYF.